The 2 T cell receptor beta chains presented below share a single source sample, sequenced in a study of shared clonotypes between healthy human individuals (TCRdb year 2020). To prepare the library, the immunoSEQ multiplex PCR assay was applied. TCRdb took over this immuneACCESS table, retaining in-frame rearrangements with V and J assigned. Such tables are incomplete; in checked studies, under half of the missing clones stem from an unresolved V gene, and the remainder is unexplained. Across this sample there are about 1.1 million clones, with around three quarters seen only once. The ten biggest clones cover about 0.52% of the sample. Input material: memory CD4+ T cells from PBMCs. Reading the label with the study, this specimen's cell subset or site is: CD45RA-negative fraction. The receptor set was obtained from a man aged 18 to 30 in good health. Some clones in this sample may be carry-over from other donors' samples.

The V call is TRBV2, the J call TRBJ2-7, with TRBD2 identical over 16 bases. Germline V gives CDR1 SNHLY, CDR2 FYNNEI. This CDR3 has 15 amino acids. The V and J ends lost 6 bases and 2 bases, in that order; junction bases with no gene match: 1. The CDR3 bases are TGTGCCAGCAGCGGGACTAGCGGGAGGGCCTACGAGCAGTACTTC. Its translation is CASSGTSGRAYEQYF.

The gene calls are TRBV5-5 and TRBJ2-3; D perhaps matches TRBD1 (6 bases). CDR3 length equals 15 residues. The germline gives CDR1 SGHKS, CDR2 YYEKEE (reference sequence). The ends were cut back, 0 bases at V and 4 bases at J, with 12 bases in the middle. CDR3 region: CASSLGTVVADTQYF. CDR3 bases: TGTGCCAGCAGCTTGGGGACAGTTGTCGCAGATACGCAGTATTTT.